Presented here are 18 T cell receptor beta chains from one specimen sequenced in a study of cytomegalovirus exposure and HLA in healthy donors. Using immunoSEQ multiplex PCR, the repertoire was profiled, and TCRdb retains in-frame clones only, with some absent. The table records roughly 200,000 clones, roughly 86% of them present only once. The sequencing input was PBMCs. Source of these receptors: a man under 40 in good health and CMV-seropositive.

CDR3 protein: CASSVDAYREESGELFF. For the CDR3, the DNA is TGTGCCAGCAGCGTAGATGCCTACAGGGAAGAGTCCGGGGAGCTGTTTTTT. The chain is built from TRBV9 and TRBJ2-2, with a possible D match to TRBD1 (6 bases). Trimming pared 0 bases from V and 6 bases from J, leaving 18 bases between. Germline V gene data show CDR1 as SGDLS and CDR2 as YYNGEE. This CDR3 region has 17 residues.

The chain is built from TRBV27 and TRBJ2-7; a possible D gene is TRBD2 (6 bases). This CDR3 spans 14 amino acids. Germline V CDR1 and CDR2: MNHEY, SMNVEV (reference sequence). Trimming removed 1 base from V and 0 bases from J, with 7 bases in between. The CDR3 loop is CASSLYGSSYEQYF. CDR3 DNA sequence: TGTGCCAGCAGTTTATACGGGAGCTCCTACGAGCAGTACTTC.

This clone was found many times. The chain's CDR3 is CASSFTVSQPQHF. CDR3 in DNA: TGTGCCAGCAGCTTTACAGTTTCTCAGCCCCAGCATTTT. The V call is TRBV7-2, the J call TRBJ1-5; D uncertain. This CDR3 is built from 13 residues. Germline CDR1 is SGHTA and CDR2 is FQGNSA. V gave up 3 bases and J gave up 6 bases, with 9 bases separating them.

The CDR3: CASSQDMQPLRTYEQYF. DNA of the CDR3: TGCGCCAGCAGCCAAGATATGCAGCCATTAAGGACCTACGAGCAGTACTTC. This chain connects TRBV4-3 to TRBJ2-7; D uncertain. Trimming cost V 0 bases and J 2 bases, with 17 bases left between them. Germline CDR1 reads LGHNA; CDR2 reads YSLEER. The CDR3 loop spans 17 amino acids.

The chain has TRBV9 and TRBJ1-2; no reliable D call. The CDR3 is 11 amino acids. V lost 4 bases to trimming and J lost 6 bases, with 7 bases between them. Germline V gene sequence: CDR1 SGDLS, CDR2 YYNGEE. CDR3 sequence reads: CASSPYDGYTF. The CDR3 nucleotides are TGTGCCAGCAGCCCCTATGATGGCTACACCTTC.

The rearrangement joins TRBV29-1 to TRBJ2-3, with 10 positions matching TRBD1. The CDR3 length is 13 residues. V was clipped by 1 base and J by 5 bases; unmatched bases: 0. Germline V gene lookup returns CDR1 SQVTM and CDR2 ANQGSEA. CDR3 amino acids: CSVEGDRGDTQYF. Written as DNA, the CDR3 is TGCAGCGTTGAAGGGGACAGGGGAGATACGCAGTATTTT.

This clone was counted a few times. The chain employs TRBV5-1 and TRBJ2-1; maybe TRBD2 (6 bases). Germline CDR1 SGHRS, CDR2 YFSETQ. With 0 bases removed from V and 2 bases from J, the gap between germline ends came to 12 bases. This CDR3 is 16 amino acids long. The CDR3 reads CASSLEDGRPYNEQFF. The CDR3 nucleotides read TGCGCCAGCAGCTTGGAGGACGGGAGACCCTACAATGAGCAGTTCTTC.

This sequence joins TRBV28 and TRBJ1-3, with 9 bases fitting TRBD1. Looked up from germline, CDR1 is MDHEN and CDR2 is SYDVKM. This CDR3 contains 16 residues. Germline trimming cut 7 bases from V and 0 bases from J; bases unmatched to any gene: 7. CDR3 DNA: TGTGCCAGCACATGGACAGGGGACGTCTCTGGAAACACCATATATTTT. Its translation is CASTWTGDVSGNTIYF.

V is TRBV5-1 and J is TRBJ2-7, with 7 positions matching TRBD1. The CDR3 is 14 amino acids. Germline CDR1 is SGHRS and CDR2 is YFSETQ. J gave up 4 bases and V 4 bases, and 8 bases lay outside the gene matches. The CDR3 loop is CASSIRDSLYEQYF. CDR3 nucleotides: TGCGCCAGCAGCATCCGGGACAGCTTATACGAGCAGTACTTC.

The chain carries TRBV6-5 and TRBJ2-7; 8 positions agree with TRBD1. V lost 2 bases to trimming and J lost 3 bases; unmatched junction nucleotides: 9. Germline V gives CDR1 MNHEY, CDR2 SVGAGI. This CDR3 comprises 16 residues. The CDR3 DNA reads TGTGCCAGCAGTTACAGGGCGGGACAGGTTTTCTACGAGCAGTACTTC. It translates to CASSYRAGQVFYEQYF.

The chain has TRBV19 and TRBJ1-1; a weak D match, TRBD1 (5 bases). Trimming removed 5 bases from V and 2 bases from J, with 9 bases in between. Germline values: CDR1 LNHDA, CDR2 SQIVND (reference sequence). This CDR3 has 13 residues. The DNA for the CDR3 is TGTGCCAGTAGTGTGGGGGGAAACACTGAAGCTTTCTTT. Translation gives CASSVGGNTEAFF.

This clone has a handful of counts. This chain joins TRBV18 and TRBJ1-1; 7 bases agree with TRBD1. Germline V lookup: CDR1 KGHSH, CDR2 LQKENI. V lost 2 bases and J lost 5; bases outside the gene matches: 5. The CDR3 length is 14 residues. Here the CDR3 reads CASSPNTGDTEAFF. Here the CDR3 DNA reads TGTGCCAGCTCACCAAACACAGGGGATACTGAAGCTTTCTTT.

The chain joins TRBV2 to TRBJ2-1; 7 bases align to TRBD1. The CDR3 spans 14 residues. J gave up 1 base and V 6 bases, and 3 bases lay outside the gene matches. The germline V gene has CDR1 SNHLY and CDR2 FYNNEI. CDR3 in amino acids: CASRPGQSYNEQFF. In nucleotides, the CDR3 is TGTGCCAGCAGGCCGGGACAGTCCTACAATGAGCAGTTCTTC. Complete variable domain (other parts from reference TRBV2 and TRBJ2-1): EPEVTQTPSHQVTQMGQEVILRCVPISNHLYFYWYRQILGQKVEFLVSFYNNEISEKSEIFDDQFSVERPDGSNFTLKIRSTKLEDSAMYFCASRPGQSYNEQFFGPGTRLTVL.

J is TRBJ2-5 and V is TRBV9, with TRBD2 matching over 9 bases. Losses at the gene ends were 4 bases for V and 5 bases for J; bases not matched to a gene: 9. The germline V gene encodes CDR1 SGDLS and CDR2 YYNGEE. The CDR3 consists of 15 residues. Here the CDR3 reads CASSNLAGWGETQYF. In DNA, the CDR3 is TGTGCCAGCAGCAACCTAGCGGGATGGGGGGAGACCCAGTACTTC.

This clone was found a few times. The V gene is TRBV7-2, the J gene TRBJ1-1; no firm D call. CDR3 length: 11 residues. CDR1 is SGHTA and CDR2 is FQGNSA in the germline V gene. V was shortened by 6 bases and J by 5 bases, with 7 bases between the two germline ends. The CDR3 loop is CASRPRTEAFF. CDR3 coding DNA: TGTGCCAGCAGACCCCGGACTGAAGCTTTCTTT.

This chain's CDR3 is CASSLGPSGGYEQYF. Written as DNA, the CDR3 is TGTGCCAGCAGCTTAGGCCCAAGCGGAGGGTACGAGCAGTACTTC. This rearrangement joins TRBV7-2 to TRBJ2-7; D possibly corresponds to TRBD2 (6 bases). In germline, CDR1 is SGHTA, CDR2 FQGNSA. The CDR3 length is 15 residues. The V gene lost 1 base and the J gene lost 4 bases, with 14 bases spanning the gap.

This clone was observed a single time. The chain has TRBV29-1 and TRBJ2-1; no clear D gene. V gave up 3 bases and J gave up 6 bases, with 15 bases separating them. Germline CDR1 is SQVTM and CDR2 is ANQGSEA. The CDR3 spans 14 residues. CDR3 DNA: TGCAGCGTTGATATGAGTCCCCGCCGCAATGAGCAGTTCTTC. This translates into CSVDMSPRRNEQFF.

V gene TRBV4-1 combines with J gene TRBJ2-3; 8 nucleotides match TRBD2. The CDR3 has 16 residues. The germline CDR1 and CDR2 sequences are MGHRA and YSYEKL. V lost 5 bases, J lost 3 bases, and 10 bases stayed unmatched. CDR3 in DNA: TGCGCCAGCAGCTTCGGACTAGCCCGGGGTACAGATACGCAGTATTTT. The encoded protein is CASSFGLARGTDTQYF.